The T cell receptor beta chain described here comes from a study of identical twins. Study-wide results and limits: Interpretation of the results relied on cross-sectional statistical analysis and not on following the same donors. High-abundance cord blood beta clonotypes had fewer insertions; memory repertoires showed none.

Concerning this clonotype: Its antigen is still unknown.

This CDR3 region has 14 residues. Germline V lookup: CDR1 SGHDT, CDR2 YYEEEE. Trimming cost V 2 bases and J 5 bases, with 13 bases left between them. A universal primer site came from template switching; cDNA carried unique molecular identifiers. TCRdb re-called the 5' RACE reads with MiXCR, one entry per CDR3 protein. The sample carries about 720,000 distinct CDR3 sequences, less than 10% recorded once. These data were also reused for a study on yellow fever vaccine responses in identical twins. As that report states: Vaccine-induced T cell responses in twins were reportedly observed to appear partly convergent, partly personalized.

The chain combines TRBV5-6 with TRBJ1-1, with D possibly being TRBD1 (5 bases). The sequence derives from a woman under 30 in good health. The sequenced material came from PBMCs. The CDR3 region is CASSFWEWGTEAFF. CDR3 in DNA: TGTGCCAGCAGCTTTTGGGAGTGGGGGACTGAAGCTTTCTTT.